This TCR beta chain derives from a study of T cells in Graves' hyperthyroidism and ophthalmopathy. Ophthalmopathy in the patients scored at least 3 on Clinical Activity Score and at least 4 on NOSPECS grade, lasting under 3 months. Patients were excluded because of uncontrolled infection, other autoimmune disease, pregnancy or lactation. PBMCs were collected from an approximately 9.3 ml volume of fresh peripheral blood. It was RNA transcripts that yielded the amplified TCR beta CDR3 regions. Carried out on the TCR CDR3, a first-round RT-PCR used the HTBI primer set. TCRdb itself ran the multiplex PCR reads through MiXCR, one entry per CDR3 protein. There are approximately 400,000 distinct CDR3 sequences in the sample; roughly an eighth occur only once, and 25% to 30% lies in the top ten. This clonotype was seen at least ten times. This clonotype originated in a man in his fifties or sixties with Graves' ophthalmopathy. Sequenced: blood.

CDR3 residues: CASSLTGGAAVDTQYF. The CDR3, as DNA: TGTGCCAGCAGTTTGACAGGGGGCGCGGCCGTGGATACGCAGTATTTT. The chain employs TRBV2 and TRBJ2-3, with 10 bases aligning to TRBD1. Germline-derived CDR1 and CDR2 are SNHLY and FYNNEI. V was pared by 5 bases and J by 6 bases, with 11 bases of the junction left unmatched. This CDR3 is built from 16 residues.